This TCR beta chain is drawn from a study of persistence of HIV-infected CD4 T cells. Study conclusions and caveats: CMV- and Gag-responding cells had lower TCRbeta richness than CD3/CD28-responding cells. Within sorted populations, more oligoclonal TCRs accompanied more oligoclonal proviruses. TCR analyses could not target the rare provirus-carrying CMV-responding cells.

Cells were stimulated with CMV-infected fibroblast lysates at 8 to 10 ug/mL. Sorted nonresponding memory CD4+ T cells were CD40L-negative, CD69-negative, CD45RO-high. The V end lost 1 base, the J end lost 4 bases, and 17 bases lay between the germline ends. The germline V gene encodes CDR1 MGHRA and CDR2 YSYEKL. CDR3 length: 17 amino acids. This clone was observed once. Its matching antigen is unknown. The immunoSEQ assay was version 4, run in survey mode. Some clones are missing from TCRdb's copy, which holds only in-frame ones; the method was immunoSEQ multiplex PCR. Of roughly 34,000 clones listed, around 80% are singletons.

The sample consisted of CD4+ T cells sorted from PBMCs after approximately 18-hour stimulation, taken from a patient who received antiretroviral therapy. The TCR comes from an adult woman with HIV who was CMV-seropositive. The V and J genes are TRBV4-1 and TRBJ1-5; perhaps TRBD1 as D (6 bases). As DNA, the CDR3 is TGCGCCAGCAGCCAAGGGGCCCGGGACAAATTAAATCAGCCCCAGCATTTT. Protein: CASSQGARDKLNQPQHF.